The present TCR beta chain was sequenced within a study of type 1 regulatory T cells. TCRdb re-analysed the reads in MiXCR, keeping a single row per CDR3 protein. There are about 100,000 distinct CDR3 sequences in the sample; 31% occur only once, and roughly 2.2% lies in the top ten. The CDR3 has 16 amino acids. V lost 2 bases and J 2 bases, leaving 12 bases between the germline ends. Germline V lookup: CDR1 MNHEY, CDR2 SVGEGT. The rearrangement links TRBV6-2 or TRBV6-3 to TRBJ2-2; D is perhaps TRBD2 (6 bases). The sequenced sample was CD4+ T cells, either the whole sample or a sorted fraction (not recorded which). The sequence was obtained from a human donor in good health. The CDR3 coding sequence is TGTGCCAGCAGTTACCGCCTAGCGCGCAACACCGGGGAGCTGTTTTTT. It is translated as CASSYRLARNTGELFF.